These 22 T cell receptor beta chains were sequenced from one sample in a study of vaccination effects on CD4 cells after COVID-19. Their cognate antigens are unknown. TCRdb keeps only in-frame clones here, not all; method: immunoSEQ multiplex PCR. The table has 30,000 to 45,000 clones, under 70% seen once. Antigen-specific CD4+ T cells were expanded with viral peptide pools in the ViraFEST assay before sequencing. Isolating CD4+ T cells followed around nine days of culture. No vaccinee had earlier SARS-CoV-2 infection, and nucleocapsid antibodies were negative. This sample comprised CD4+ T cells from PBMCs cultured with SARS-CoV-2 spike peptides, obtained before COVID-19 vaccination. The receptors were gathered from a human donor who received a COVID-19 vaccine.

The chain combines TRBV28 with TRBJ2-3, with D possibly TRBD2 on 5 matching bases. The CDR3 covers 10 residues. V lost 8 bases, J lost 10 bases, and 10 bases lay in between. Germline loops: CDR1 MDHEN, CDR2 SYDVKM. CDR3 nucleotides: TGTGCCAGCGGGGAGTTTTCGCAGTATTTT. As protein: CASGEFSQYF.

This chain uses TRBV3-1 (or the pseudogene TRBV3-2) with TRBJ2-4, with 10 bases lining up with TRBD1. The CDR3 loop spans 16 amino acids. The germline gives CDR1 LGHDT, CDR2 YNNKEL (reference sequence). V was clipped by 4 bases and J by 1 base; unmatched bases: 4. CDR3 region: CASSRWTGGAKNIQYF. The CDR3 DNA is TGTGCCAGCAGCCGCTGGACAGGGGGGGCCAAAAACATTCAGTACTTC.

This clone was seen a few times. The V call is TRBV4-1, the J call TRBJ2-1; D not certain. This CDR3 is built from 17 residues. V gave up 1 base and J gave up 1 base, with 14 bases separating them. CDR1 and CDR2 (germline): MGHRA, YSYEKL. CDR3 residues: CASSQVDLGFSYNEQFF. For the CDR3, the DNA is TGCGCCAGCAGCCAAGTAGATTTGGGCTTTTCCTACAATGAGCAGTTCTTC.

In DNA, the CDR3 is TGTGCCAGCAGCCGGAACTACGAGCAGTACTTC. This sequence encodes CASSRNYEQYF. The gene calls are TRBV3-1 (or the pseudogene TRBV3-2) and TRBJ2-7; no firm D call. This CDR3 spans 11 amino acids. The germline CDR1 and CDR2 sequences are LGHDT and YNNKEL (reference sequence). V shed 4 bases and J shed 3 bases, with 4 bases lying between them.

A word on this clone: The sample holds other DNA sequences that translate to the same CDR3. The chain links TRBV6-1 to TRBJ2-7; D is perhaps TRBD1 (5 bases). The CDR3 length is 12 residues. Germline assignment: CDR1 MNHNS and CDR2 SASEGT. V lost 2 bases, J lost 3 bases, and 5 bases lay in between. CDR3: CASSERGYEQYF. DNA of the CDR3: TGTGCCAGCAGTGAAAGGGGCTACGAGCAGTACTTC.

The genes are TRBV3-1 (or the pseudogene TRBV3-2) and TRBJ2-7; D uncertain. This CDR3 is built from 13 residues. The germline CDR1 and CDR2 sequences are LGHDT and YNNKEL (reference sequence). Deletions cut 0 bases from V and 0 bases from J, with 3 bases between. CDR3 DNA: TGTGCCAGCAGCCAAGATGTCTCCTACGAGCAGTACTTC. As protein: CASSQDVSYEQYF.

The DNA of the CDR3 is TGTGCCAGCAGCTTAGAGGTTCTCACTGAAGCTTTCTTT. It translates to CASSLEVLTEAFF. The rearrangement links TRBV11-2 to TRBJ1-1; D not certain. Trimming stripped 0 bases from V and 4 bases from J, with 6 bases between. The CDR3 consists of 13 residues. Looked up from germline, CDR1 is SGHAT and CDR2 is FQNNGV.

V is TRBV6-2 or TRBV6-3 and J is TRBJ1-2, with 8 positions matching TRBD1. V shed 2 bases and J 4 bases; nucleotides not matched to a gene: 3. Germline CDR1 and CDR2: MNHEY and SVGEGT. CDR3 length: 14 residues. CDR3: CASSYPDRAYGYTF. DNA for the CDR3: TGTGCCAGCAGTTACCCGGACAGGGCCTATGGCTACACCTTC.

This chain links TRBV4-3 with TRBJ2-2, with a tentative D call TRBD1 (5 bases). Germline loops: CDR1 LGHNA, CDR2 YSLEER. The CDR3 length is 16 residues. V was clipped by 0 bases and J by 1 base, with 9 bases between them. The CDR3 here is CASSQDPGMNTGELFF. The CDR3 nucleotides are TGCGCCAGCAGCCAAGATCCAGGGATGAACACCGGGGAGCTGTTTTTT.

The chain joins TRBV5-4 to TRBJ2-5, with a tentative D call TRBD2 (6 bases). V gave up 4 bases and J gave up 5 bases, with 15 bases separating them. The CDR3 is made up of 14 amino acids. The germline V gene encodes CDR1 SGHNT and CDR2 YYREEE (reference sequence). The DNA of the CDR3 is TGTGCCAGCAGCCCAGAGCTAGGAGGGGAGACCCAGTACTTC. Translating gives CASSPELGGETQYF.

The chain is built from TRBV5-8 and TRBJ2-2, with D hard to call. The germline V gene encodes CDR1 SGHTS and CDR2 YDEGEE. The CDR3 totals 14 residues. The ends were cut back, 0 bases at V and 1 base at J, with 4 bases in the middle. As DNA, the CDR3 is TGTGCCAGCAGCTTGGCCCAGAACACCGGGGAGCTGTTTTTT. Its protein product is CASSLAQNTGELFF.

In its sample, this clone was seen once. The chain combines TRBV7-8 with TRBJ1-2; no definite D call. V lost 5 bases, J lost 0 bases, and 7 bases lay in between. Germline assignment: CDR1 SGHVS and CDR2 FQNEAQ. The CDR3 runs 13 residues. In nucleotides, the CDR3 is TGTGCCAGCAGCCCTACCTCTAACTATGGCTACACCTTC. This codes for CASSPTSNYGYTF.

This clone was seen only a few times. The J gene is TRBJ1-1, the V gene TRBV5-1; the D is unclear. This CDR3 region has 15 residues. Germline V gene sequence: CDR1 SGHRS, CDR2 YFSETQ. Trimming took off 2 bases at V and 0 bases at J, with 11 bases between the two ends. As DNA, the CDR3 is TGCGCCAGCAGCTTATTCCAAGCGATGAACACTGAAGCTTTCTTT. Its protein is CASSLFQAMNTEAFF. The full variable domain, in which reference TRBV5-1 and TRBJ1-1 provide the parts outside the CDR3, is KAGVTQTPRYLIKTRGQQVTLSCSPISGHRSVSWYQQTPGQGLQFLFEYFSETQRNKGNFPGRFSGRQFSNSRSEMNVSTLELGDSALYLCASSLFQAMNTEAFFGQGTRLTVV.

This clone was counted a single time. The chain combines TRBV4-1 with TRBJ2-2, with D perhaps being TRBD1 or TRBD2 (6 bases each). V lost 6 bases and J lost 2, with 19 bases in between. This CDR3 is 17 amino acids long. The germline gives CDR1 MGHRA, CDR2 YSYEKL. CDR3 in DNA: TGCGCCAGCAGTCGTCTGATGGGGGGCCAAAACACCGGGGAGCTGTTTTTT. Its protein is CASSRLMGGQNTGELFF.

The chain recombines TRBV18 with TRBJ1-1; D is possibly TRBD1 (6 bases). Germline loops: CDR1 KGHSH, CDR2 LQKENI. CDR3 length: 15 residues. The V gene lost 3 bases and the J gene lost 1 base, with 12 bases spanning the gap. The CDR3 bases are TGTGCCAGCTCACCCCAGGGGATGGGGAACACTGAAGCTTTCTTT. This translates into CASSPQGMGNTEAFF.

CDR3 coding DNA: TGTGCTAGCGGTCAAGGGGCACACCAAGAGACCCAGTACTTC. Its translation: CASGQGAHQETQYF. The rearrangement links TRBV12-5 to TRBJ2-5, with a tentative D call TRBD1 (5 bases). CDR1 and CDR2 (germline): LGHNT, FRNRAP. The CDR3 is made up of 14 amino acids. V shed 9 bases and J shed 0 bases, with 14 bases lying between them.

This clone was detected a few times. V is TRBV9 and J is TRBJ1-2; a weak D match, TRBD1 (5 bases). The CDR3 runs to 12 residues. The V gene's germline CDR1 is SGDLS and CDR2 YYNGEE. V lost 0 bases and J 8 bases, leaving 8 bases between the germline ends. The CDR3 is CASSVVGGGYTF. CDR3 DNA: TGTGCCAGCAGCGTAGTTGGGGGAGGCTACACCTTC.

The chain couples TRBV10-3 to TRBJ2-7, with D tentatively TRBD1 (7 bases). The CDR3 spans 15 residues. The ends were cut back, 7 bases at V and 7 bases at J, with 23 bases in the middle. CDR1 is ENHRY, CDR2 SYGVKD, per germline. The CDR3 nucleotides are TGTGCCATCAATCGGGGGAGAGGACAGGACTTGGAGCAGTACTTC. Amino acid sequence: CAINRGRGQDLEQYF.

The chain combines TRBV5-1 with TRBJ1-1; D is possibly TRBD1 (5 bases). The germline CDR1 and CDR2 sequences are SGHRS and YFSETQ. The V end was cut by 5 bases, the J end by 5 bases, with 16 bases between. There are 14 residues in the CDR3. The CDR3 nucleotides read TGCGCCAGCAGACAGGATCCAACTAGGACTGAAGCTTTCTTT. Translated: CASRQDPTRTEAFF.

The rearrangement links TRBV10-3 to TRBJ1-2, with D perhaps matching TRBD1 (5 bases). V lost 7 bases, J lost 5 bases, and 11 bases lay in between. The CDR3 runs to 12 residues. CDR1 ENHRY and CDR2 SYGVKD come from the germline V gene. The CDR3 protein is CAIKGSIYGYTF. As DNA, the CDR3 is TGTGCCATCAAGGGGTCGATTTATGGCTACACCTTC.

In regard to this clone: One junction end does not reproduce the germline sequence, and a read error may be involved. V and J are TRBV18 and TRBJ2-7, with 9 bases identical to TRBD1. CDR3 length equals 15 residues. Germline V CDR1 and CDR2: KGHSH, LQKENI. CDR3 sequence: CASSSPGTGKYEQYF. The CDR3 DNA is TGTGCCAGCTCATCACCCGGGACAGGGAAATACGAGCAGTACTTC.

This sequence joins TRBV2 and TRBJ2-2; 12 bases agree with TRBD2. The V and J ends lost 3 bases and 4 bases, in that order; junction bases with no gene match: 3. The germline gives CDR1 SNHLY, CDR2 FYNNEI. CDR3 length equals 16 residues. In DNA, the CDR3 is TGTGCCAGCAGTGATAGGACTAGCGGGGCCACCGGGGAGCTGTTTTTT. Protein sequence: CASSDRTSGATGELFF. Using reference TRBV2 and TRBJ2-2 for the parts outside the CDR3, the full variable domain is EPEVTQTPSHQVTQMGQEVILRCVPISNHLYFYWYRQILGQKVEFLVSFYNNEISEKSEIFDDQFSVERPDGSNFTLKIRSTKLEDSAMYFCASSDRTSGATGELFFGEGSRLTVL.